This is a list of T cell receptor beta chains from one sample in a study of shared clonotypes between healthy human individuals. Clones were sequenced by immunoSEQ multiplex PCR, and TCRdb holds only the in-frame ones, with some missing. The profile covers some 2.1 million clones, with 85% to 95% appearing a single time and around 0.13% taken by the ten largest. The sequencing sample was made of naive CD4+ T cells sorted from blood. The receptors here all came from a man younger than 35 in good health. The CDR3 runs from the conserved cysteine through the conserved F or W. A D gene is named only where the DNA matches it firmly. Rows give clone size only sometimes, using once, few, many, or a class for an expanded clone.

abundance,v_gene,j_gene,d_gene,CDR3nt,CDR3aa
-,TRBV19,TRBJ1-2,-,TGTGCCAGTAGTCCCCAGGGGAACTATGGCTACACCTTC,CASSPQGNYGYTF
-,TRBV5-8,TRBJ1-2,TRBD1,TGTGCCAGCGGCCTTTCTGGGGCAGGGGGCGCGCATGGCTACACCTTC,CASGLSGAGGAHGYTF
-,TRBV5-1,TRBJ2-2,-,TGCGCCAGCAGCCGGGAAGACGGGGAGCTGTTTTTT,CASSREDGELFF
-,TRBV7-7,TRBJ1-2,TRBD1,TGTGCTAGCAGCTTAGCCTACTCGGCGGACAGGGAATATGGCTACACCTTC,CASSLAYSADREYGYTF
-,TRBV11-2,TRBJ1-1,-,TGTGCCAGCAGCTTCGAGAACACTGAAGCTTTCTTT,CASSFENTEAFF
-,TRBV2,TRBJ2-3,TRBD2,TGTGCCAGCAACAGACCGGGACTAGCGGGGGGAAGTGATACGCAGTATTTT,CASNRPGLAGGSDTQYF
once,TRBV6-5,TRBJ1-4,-,TGTGCCAGCAGATACGGGACGACTGCAACTAATGAAAAACTGTTTTTT,CASRYGTTATNEKLFF
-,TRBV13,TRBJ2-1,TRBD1,TGTGCCAGCAGCGCCCCGGGACAGAGGAAGTTCTTC,CASSAPGQRKFF
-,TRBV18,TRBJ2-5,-,TGTGCCAGCTCACCACGACAGAGTGAGACCCAGTACTTC,CASSPRQSETQYF
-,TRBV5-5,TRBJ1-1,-,TGTGCCAGCAGCTTGTTAGGGGGCACTGAAGCTTTCTTT,CASSLLGGTEAFF
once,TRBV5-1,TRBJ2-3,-,TGCGCCAGCAGCATAGAACAGGCCGCAGATACGCAGTATTTT,CASSIEQAADTQYF
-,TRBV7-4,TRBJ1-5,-,TGTGCCAGCAGTCCCCGGTCCCAGGGATCGCCCCAGCATTTT,CASSPRSQGSPQHF
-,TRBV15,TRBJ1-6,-,TGTGCCACCAGCAGAGCGGCGTATGGCGATTCACCCCTCCACTTT,CATSRAAYGDSPLHF
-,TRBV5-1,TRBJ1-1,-,TGCGCCAGCAGCTTAGACCCGGGACGTTTGAACACTGAAGCTTTCTTT,CASSLDPGRLNTEAFF
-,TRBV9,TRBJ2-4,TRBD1,TGTGCCAGCAGCGTAGAGTCCGGACAGGGGGACATTCAGTACTTC,CASSVESGQGDIQYF
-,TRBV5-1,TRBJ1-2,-,TGCGCCAGCAGCTTGGATGGTAACTATGGCTACACCTTC,CASSLDGNYGYTF
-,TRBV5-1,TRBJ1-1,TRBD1,TGCGCCAGCAGCCCAGACAGGGGGCAGGGGAACACTGAAGCTTTCTTT,CASSPDRGQGNTEAFF
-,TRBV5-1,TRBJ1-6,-,TGCGCCAGCAGCTTGTCCCAGACGCAGGGATGGAATTCACCCCTCCACTTT,CASSLSQTQGWNSPLHF
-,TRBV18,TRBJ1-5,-,TGTGCCAGCTCGCGGACAGAGGATTATAGCAATCAGCCCCAGCATTTT,CASSRTEDYSNQPQHF
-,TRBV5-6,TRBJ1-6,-,TGTGCCAGCAGCTTGGCGGGTATAGGTAGTAATTCACCCCTCCACTTT,CASSLAGIGSNSPLHF
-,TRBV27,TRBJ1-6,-,TGTGCCAGCAGTCTAGGGACGCCGAGCTCCTATAATTCACCCCTCCACTTT,CASSLGTPSSYNSPLHF
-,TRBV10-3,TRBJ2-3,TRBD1,TGTGCCATCAACAAAGACAGGGGGAGAGCAGATACGCAGTATTTT,CAINKDRGRADTQYF
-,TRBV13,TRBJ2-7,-,TGTGCCAGCAGCCCAGGCTCCTATGAAGGACCCGCCTACGAGCAGTACTTC,CASSPGSYEGPAYEQYF
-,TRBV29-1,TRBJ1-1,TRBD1,TGCAGCGTGAGAGGACAGGCCAGAGCTGAAGCTTTCTTT,CSVRGQARAEAFF
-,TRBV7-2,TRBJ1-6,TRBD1,TGTGCCAGCAGCTTACAGTGGGGACAGCTAAATTCACCCCTCCACTTT,CASSLQWGQLNSPLHF
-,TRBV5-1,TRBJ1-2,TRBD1,TGCGCCAGCAGCTTTTGGACAGGGCATGGCTACACCTTC,CASSFWTGHGYTF
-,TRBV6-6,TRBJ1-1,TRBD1,TGTGCCAGCAGTTACCCTGGGACAGGCGAAGCTTTCTTT,CASSYPGTGEAFF
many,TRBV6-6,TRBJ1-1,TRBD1,TGTGCCAGCAGTTCGATACCAGGGGGGGAAGCTTTCTTT,CASSSIPGGEAFF
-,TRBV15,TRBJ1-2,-,TGTGCCACCAGCAGAGTACTATGGTCAGGGGAGGGCTACACCTTC,CATSRVLWSGEGYTF
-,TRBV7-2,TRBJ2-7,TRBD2,TGTGCCAGCAGCTCCGACGTTTCCCTAGCGGGAGGCGAGCAGTACTTC,CASSSDVSLAGGEQYF
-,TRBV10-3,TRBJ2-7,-,TGTGCCATCAGTGATGGCAGGATGAACTACGAGCAGTACTTC,CAISDGRMNYEQYF
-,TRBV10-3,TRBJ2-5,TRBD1,TGTGCCACCCGGACAGGGGGCGAGGAGACCCAGTACTTC,CATRTGGEETQYF
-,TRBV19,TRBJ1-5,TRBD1,TGTGCCAGTAGTCTCACAGGGGGCAATCAGCCCCAGCATTTT,CASSLTGGNQPQHF
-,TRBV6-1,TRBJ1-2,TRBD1,TGTGCCAGCAGTGAAGCCGGAACAGGGGGCTTGTATGGCTACACCTTC,CASSEAGTGGLYGYTF
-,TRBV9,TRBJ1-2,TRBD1,TGTGCCAGCAGCTCAAGACAGGGGCGGAACTATGGCTACACCTTC,CASSSRQGRNYGYTF
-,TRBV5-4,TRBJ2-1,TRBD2,TGTGCCAGCAGCTTGGGCGTAGCGGGGGGCTACAATGAGCAGTTCTTC,CASSLGVAGGYNEQFF
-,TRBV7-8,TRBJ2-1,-,TGTGCCAGCAGCTTCAGGGACGACTCCTACAATGAGCAGTTCTTC,CASSFRDDSYNEQFF
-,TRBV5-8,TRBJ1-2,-,TGTGCCAGCAACTTGGGGCACAGGAGCTATGGCTACACCTTC,CASNLGHRSYGYTF
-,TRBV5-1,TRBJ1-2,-,TGCGCCAGCAGCTTGGAGACAGCGGTCGGCTATGGCTACACCTTC,CASSLETAVGYGYTF
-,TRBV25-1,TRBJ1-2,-,TGTGCCAGCAGTGGCAGCTTCTACTATGGCTACACCTTC,CASSGSFYYGYTF
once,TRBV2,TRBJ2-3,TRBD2,TGTGCCAGCAGGATAGCGGGGGGCACAGATACGCAGTATTTT,CASRIAGGTDTQYF
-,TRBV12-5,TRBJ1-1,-,TGTGCTAGTGGTTTGGTACGGCAGGGCCAAGCTTTCTTT,CASGLVRQGQAFF
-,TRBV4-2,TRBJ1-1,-,TGTGCCAGCAGCCAAGCTGTGGACAGAATTGGGGTGAACACTGAAGCTTTCTTT,CASSQAVDRIGVNTEAFF
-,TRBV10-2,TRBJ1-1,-,TGCGCCAGCAGGCATAATGGGGGTATGGGCACTGAAGCTTTCTTT,CASRHNGGMGTEAFF
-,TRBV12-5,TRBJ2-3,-,TGTGCTAGTGGTTTGCCTATCGGGGGTGTCACAGATACGCAGTATTTT,CASGLPIGGVTDTQYF
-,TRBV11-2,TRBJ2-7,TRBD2,TGTGCCAGCAGCTCCTACGGACTAGCGGGGGAAAACTCCTACGAGCAGTACTTC,CASSSYGLAGENSYEQYF
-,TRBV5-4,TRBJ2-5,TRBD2,TGTGCCAGCAGCATTGGCACTAGCGGGGGCCAAGAGACCCAGTACTTC,CASSIGTSGGQETQYF
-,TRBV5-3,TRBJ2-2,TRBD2,TGTGCCAGAAGCTTGGTCGGGGGGACTAGCGGTGCCACCGGGGAGCTGTTTTTT,CARSLVGGTSGATGELFF
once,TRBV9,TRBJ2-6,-,TGTGCCAGCAGCGCAGGAGTCTCTGGGGCCAACGTCCTGACTTTC,CASSAGVSGANVLTF
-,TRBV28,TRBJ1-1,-,TGTGCCAGCAGTCCAACAAAGGGGAACACTGAAGCTTTCTTT,CASSPTKGNTEAFF
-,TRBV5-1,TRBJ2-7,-,TGCGCCAGCACGTGGGGGCAGGGGAACTACGAGCAGTACTTC,CASTWGQGNYEQYF
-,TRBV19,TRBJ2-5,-,TGTGCCAGTAGCCCCGGGACTGGCGTAGAGACCCAGTACTTC,CASSPGTGVETQYF
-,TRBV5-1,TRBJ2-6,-,TGCGCCAGCAGCTTTGACTCTGGGGCCAACGTCCTGACTTTC,CASSFDSGANVLTF
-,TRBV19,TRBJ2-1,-,TGTGCCAGTAGTATCCGACTGTCGCGTTGGGATGAGCAGTTCTTC,CASSIRLSRWDEQFF
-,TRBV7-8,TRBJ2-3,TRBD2,TGTGCCAGCAGCTTACAGCACCCAGCGGGGGGACCCGATACGCAGTATTTT,CASSLQHPAGGPDTQYF